This T cell receptor beta chain was observed in a study of vaccination and CD4 T cells after COVID-19. Turning to the study itself: Convalescent individuals numbered four females and six males, two being Hispanic. Study findings and constraints: SARS-CoV-2-reactive clonotypes rose nonsignificantly, with the median going from approximately 21 to 40. Spike mono-reactive clones accounted for 304 of the 307 vaccine-specific clones found in convalescent patients.

This clonotype is labeled medium-sized. Its antigen is unidentified. Sequencing of the DNA from cultured CD4+ T cells was carried out with the Oncomine TCR Beta short-read assay. TCRdb redid the calling of the PCR reads with MiXCR, one entry per CDR3 protein. The sample contains several thousand distinct CDR3 sequences, 24% of which appear only once. Regarding treatment: roughly ten-day PBMC culture with coronavirus spike peptide pools or control peptides (ViraFEST assay). One should note that the unexposed donor's CD4+ T cells were collected before the COVID-19 pandemic (2011-2018). ViraFEST grew antigen-specific T cells using peptide pools, then sequenced TCRs. This receptor was taken from a human donor in good health. The sequenced sample was CD4+ T cells from blood, cultured in vitro.

This chain's CDR3 is CASSALGYSNQPQHF. The CDR3 DNA is TGTGCCAGCAGTGCTTTGGGCTATAGCAATCAGCCCCAGCATTTT. The V gene is TRBV2, the J gene TRBJ1-5; D is uncertain. Germline assignment: CDR1 SNHLY and CDR2 FYNNEI. V lost 4 bases, J lost 0 bases, and 10 bases lay in between. The CDR3 is 15 residues long.